The 32 T cell receptor beta chains in this list originate from one sample, sequenced in a study of cytomegalovirus exposure and HLA in healthy donors. Method: immunoSEQ multiplex PCR; TCRdb's copy keeps in-frame clones and lacks some. The data show tens of thousands of clones, 85% to 95% seen once. Source material: PBMCs. The receptors originated from a man in his late teens or twenties in good health and CMV-seronegative.

This chain's CDR3 is CASSFGQGRETQYF. CDR3 nucleotide sequence: TGCGCCAGCAGCTTTGGACAGGGAAGAGAGACCCAGTACTTC. The chain is built from TRBV5-1 and TRBJ2-5; 8 bases agree with TRBD1. The CDR3 is made up of 14 amino acids. The V gene's germline CDR1 is SGHRS and CDR2 YFSETQ. The V segment lost 2 bases and the J segment 4 bases; nucleotides outside the gene matches: 4.

J is TRBJ2-5 and V is TRBV25-1; perhaps TRBD2 as D (6 bases). Trimming shortened V by 2 bases and J by 5 bases, and 12 bases separated the two germline ends. The CDR3 contains 14 residues. Germline assignment: CDR1 MGHDK and CDR2 SYGVNS. CDR3 region: CASSEDGTPETQYF. CDR3 DNA: TGTGCCAGCAGTGAAGACGGGACTCCGGAGACCCAGTACTTC.

The genes are TRBV18 and TRBJ1-1; 10 bases map to TRBD1. The V gene's germline CDR1 is KGHSH and CDR2 LQKENI. CDR3 length: 16 residues. The J segment lost 3 bases and the V segment lost 3 bases, leaving 7 bases of the junction unmatched. The CDR3 is CASSPNRDRGHTEAFF. The CDR3 nucleotides are TGTGCCAGCTCACCGAACCGGGACAGGGGCCACACTGAAGCTTTCTTT.

This clone was detected once. The chain links TRBV5-6 to TRBJ2-4; no firm D call. CDR1 is SGHDT, CDR2 YYEEEE, per germline. This CDR3 contains 17 residues. With 3 bases removed from V and 1 base from J, the gap between germline ends came to 17 bases. The CDR3 sequence: CASSYYRWASAKNIQYF. CDR3 in DNA: TGTGCCAGCAGCTATTACCGTTGGGCTTCCGCCAAAAACATTCAGTACTTC.

The chain employs TRBV27 and TRBJ1-1, with 9 bases identical to TRBD1. CDR1 and CDR2 from the germline V gene are MNHEY and SMNVEV (reference sequence). V shed 3 bases and J 1 base; nucleotides not matched to a gene: 0. The CDR3 has 14 amino acids. The CDR3 region has the DNA TGTGCCAGCAGTTTGGGACAGGGGAACACTGAAGCTTTCTTT. Its translation: CASSLGQGNTEAFF.

This rearrangement joins TRBV7-2 to TRBJ2-1, with D possibly being TRBD2 (5 bases). Looked up from germline, CDR1 is SGHTA and CDR2 is FQGNSA. V gave up 5 bases and J gave up 1 base, with 9 bases separating them. This CDR3 spans 14 amino acids. CDR3 nucleotide sequence: TGTGCCAGCAGCGGCCCGGGATCCTACAATGAGCAGTTCTTC. It specifies CASSGPGSYNEQFF.

This chain joins TRBV7-9 and TRBJ2-5, with 7 bases lining up with TRBD1. In germline, CDR1 is SEHNR, CDR2 FQNEAQ (reference sequence). There are 16 residues in the CDR3. The J segment lost 1 base and the V segment lost 3 bases, leaving 8 bases of the junction unmatched. DNA of the CDR3: TGTGCCAGCAGCTTTTTGAGGGGGACAGTCCAAGAGACCCAGTACTTC. Amino acids: CASSFLRGTVQETQYF.

This clone was picked up one time. The genes are TRBV27 and TRBJ2-2, with D possibly being TRBD2 (6 bases). There are 15 residues in the CDR3. Germline CDR1 MNHEY, CDR2 SMNVEV (reference sequence). V lost 6 bases, J lost 5 bases, and 16 bases lay in between. In DNA form, the CDR3 reads TGTGCCAGCAGCCTCGGACTATTCGCAACCGGGGAGCTGTTTTTT. Amino acids: CASSLGLFATGELFF.

This chain uses TRBV7-9 with TRBJ1-5, with a weak D call TRBD1 (6 bases). In germline, CDR1 is SEHNR, CDR2 FQNEAQ (reference sequence). The ends were cut back, 5 bases at V and 6 bases at J, with 20 bases in the middle. This CDR3 has 16 amino acids. The CDR3 DNA reads TGTGCCAGCAGCAGAGCTGGGGGCGCGGGGGGTCAGCCCCAGCATTTT. Its protein product is CASSRAGGAGGQPQHF.

About this clone: The junction does not match germline at one end; this may be a read error. V is TRBV7-7 and J is TRBJ2-7; 11 bases map to TRBD2. The germline gives CDR1 SSHAT, CDR2 FNYEAQ (reference sequence). There are 14 residues in the CDR3. Here the CDR3 reads CASSKASGGYEQYF. For the CDR3, the DNA is TGTGCTAGCAGCAAAGCTAGCGGGGGGTACGAGCAGTACTTC.

This clone was found once. The CDR3 reads CASSRLAGPYEQYF. In nucleotides, the CDR3 is TGTGCCAGCAGCAGACTAGCGGGACCCTACGAGCAGTACTTC. The rearrangement joins TRBV27 to TRBJ2-7; 11 bases are shared with TRBD2. The germline gives CDR1 MNHEY, CDR2 SMNVEV (reference sequence). The CDR3 is 14 amino acids. J gave up 2 bases and V 6 bases, and 3 bases lay outside the gene matches.

The chain uses TRBV2 and TRBJ2-2; maybe TRBD1 (6 bases). This CDR3 comprises 14 residues. Trimming stripped 6 bases from V and 6 bases from J, with 14 bases between. The germline V gene has CDR1 SNHLY and CDR2 FYNNEI. Here the CDR3 DNA reads TGTGCCAGCAGACCAGGACAGTATGCCGGGGAGCTGTTTTTT. It encodes CASRPGQYAGELFF.

The genes are TRBV6-5 and TRBJ1-1; 7 nucleotides match TRBD1. CDR1 is MNHEY and CDR2 is SVGAGI in the germline V gene. Losses at the gene ends were 9 bases for V and 10 bases for J; bases not matched to a gene: 11. This CDR3 region has 12 residues. The CDR3: CASGTAGAGAFF. The CDR3 coding sequence is TGTGCCAGTGGGACAGCCGGGGCGGGAGCTTTCTTT.

The chain links TRBV5-1 to TRBJ2-4, with TRBD1 matching 7 bases. Trimming took 4 bases from V and 8 from J; bases not matched to a gene: 6. The germline CDR1 and CDR2 sequences are SGHRS and YFSETQ. The CDR3 extends over 13 amino acids. The chain's CDR3 is CASSVAGGHIQYF. The CDR3 DNA is TGCGCCAGCAGCGTAGCAGGGGGTCACATTCAGTACTTC.

The chain couples TRBV5-1 to TRBJ2-1; possibly TRBD2 for D (5 bases). The CDR3 is made up of 15 amino acids. V gave up 1 base and J gave up 2 bases, with 10 bases separating them. Germline values: CDR1 SGHRS, CDR2 YFSETQ. DNA for the CDR3: TGCGCCAGCAGCTTGAGGCGGGCCCCCTACAATGAGCAGTTCTTC. Its translation is CASSLRRAPYNEQFF.

The chain links TRBV11-3 to TRBJ1-2; 9 bases fit TRBD1. The CDR3 has 14 residues. Per the germline V gene, CDR1 is SGHNT and CDR2 is YENEEA. The V gene end was trimmed by 1 base and the J gene end by 8 bases; junction bases not matched to a gene: 5. The chain's CDR3 is CASSLVGQGKGYTF. In nucleotides, the CDR3 is TGTGCCAGCAGCTTAGTAGGACAGGGGAAGGGCTACACCTTC.

The CDR3, as DNA: TGTGCCAGCAGCTTGGGGCAGGCGTCGTGGACTGAAGCTTTCTTT. Its protein is CASSLGQASWTEAFF. V is TRBV5-4 and J is TRBJ1-1; D call uncertain. Germline V gene data show CDR1 as SGHNT and CDR2 as YYREEE (reference sequence). This CDR3 contains 15 residues. Trimming took off 0 bases at V and 5 bases at J, with 14 bases between the two ends.

CDR3 in amino acids: CASSGGGPETQYF. In DNA form, the CDR3 reads TGCGCCAGCAGTGGGGGGGGCCCTGAGACCCAGTACTTC. The chain combines TRBV5-1 with TRBJ2-5; the D gene is possibly TRBD2 (7 bases). This CDR3 comprises 13 residues. V lost 5 bases, J lost 5 bases, and 13 bases lay in between. CDR1 is SGHRS and CDR2 is YFSETQ in the germline V gene.

The chain recombines TRBV11-3 with TRBJ2-5; D gene uncertain. The CDR3 consists of 15 residues. CDR1 and CDR2 (germline): SGHNT, YENEEA. Trimming left V 3 bases short and J 1 base short, with 12 bases between. CDR3 coding DNA: TGTGCCAGCAGCTTTGATGGGCAGCTCCAAGAGACCCAGTACTTC. It yields the protein CASSFDGQLQETQYF.

V usage is TRBV6-1 and J usage is TRBJ1-1; 11 bases map to TRBD1. V shed 6 bases, J shed 5 bases, and the junction held 2 bases outside the gene matches. This CDR3 is built from 13 residues. CDR1 and CDR2 from the germline V gene are MNHNS and SASEGT. The CDR3: CASRGQGVTEAFF. The DNA of the CDR3 is TGTGCCAGCAGGGGACAGGGGGTTACTGAAGCTTTCTTT.

The V call is TRBV11-3, the J call TRBJ1-5; TRBD1 matches at 7 bases. The length of the CDR3 is 15 residues. Trimming removed 1 base from V and 1 base from J; junction bases left unmatched: 1. Germline CDR1 reads SGHNT; CDR2 reads YENEEA. The CDR3 DNA reads as TGTGCCAGCAGCTTAGGGGGACAGAGCAATCAGCCCCAGCATTTT. Amino acids: CASSLGGQSNQPQHF.

This rearrangement joins TRBV19 to TRBJ2-7; 7 bases align to TRBD1. In germline, CDR1 is LNHDA, CDR2 SQIVND (reference sequence). J was trimmed by 3 bases and V by 8 bases; bases with no gene match: 7. This CDR3 contains 13 residues. The CDR3 loop reads CASADRQFYEQYF. In DNA form, the CDR3 reads TGTGCCAGTGCGGACAGGCAGTTCTACGAGCAGTACTTC.

This clone came up a few times. The chain uses TRBV13 and TRBJ1-1, with D tentatively TRBD1 (5 bases). Per the germline V gene, CDR1 is PRHDT and CDR2 is FYEKMQ (reference sequence). Trimming removed 5 bases at V and 9 bases at J, with 16 bases between. The CDR3 is 13 amino acids. The CDR3, as DNA: TGTGCCAGCAGCCCGGGGGGGGAGCTCAAAGCTTTCTTT. Translated, it gives CASSPGGELKAFF.

This chain links TRBV29-1 with TRBJ1-1; D gene uncertain. The CDR3 runs to 12 residues. CDR1 and CDR2 from the germline V gene are SQVTM and ANQGSEA. V was shortened by 4 bases and J by 7 bases, with 13 bases between the two germline ends. Here the CDR3 DNA reads TGCAGCGTTGTGTCTCCGGCGGTTGAAGCTTTCTTT. Translating it yields CSVVSPAVEAFF.

This chain connects TRBV7-8 to TRBJ1-2; 9 bases align to TRBD1. The CDR3 totals 16 residues. The germline V gene has CDR1 SGHVS and CDR2 FQNEAQ. V was pared by 5 bases and J by 0 bases, with 7 bases of the junction left unmatched. The CDR3 is CASSPRDRASNYGYTF. CDR3 bases: TGTGCCAGCAGCCCGAGGGACAGGGCCTCTAACTATGGCTACACCTTC.

The chain carries TRBV28 and TRBJ2-5, with 7 bases aligning to TRBD2. The germline V gene has CDR1 MDHEN and CDR2 SYDVKM. Trimming took 9 bases from V and 1 from J; bases not matched to a gene: 5. The CDR3 length is 13 residues. The DNA for the CDR3 is TGTGCCAGTTTCTCGGGGGGCCAAGAGACCCAGTACTTC. Amino acids: CASFSGGQETQYF.

The sample holds a few counts of this clone. The gene calls are TRBV27 and TRBJ1-1; TRBD1 matches 8 bases. Unmatched junction bases numbered 9, after V lost 7 bases and J lost 11 bases. The length of the CDR3 is 12 residues. Germline CDR1 MNHEY, CDR2 SMNVEV (reference sequence). CDR3 in amino acids: CASTSPGGRAFF. CDR3 in DNA: TGTGCCAGCACCTCCCCAGGGGGCAGGGCTTTCTTT.

The chain carries TRBV11-2 and TRBJ2-5; a possible D gene is TRBD2 (5 bases). The CDR3 length is 15 residues. Trimming cost V 5 bases and J 3 bases, with 16 bases left between them. Germline CDR1 and CDR2: SGHAT and FQNNGV. The CDR3, as DNA: TGTGCCAGCAGCGTGGACTCGTATTTGGAAGAGACCCAGTACTTC. This sequence encodes CASSVDSYLEETQYF.

V gene TRBV7-9 combines with J gene TRBJ2-1; 8 bases are shared with TRBD2. Looked up from germline, CDR1 is SEHNR and CDR2 is FQNEAQ (reference sequence). V shed 5 bases and J 8 bases; nucleotides not matched to a gene: 8. The CDR3 contains 14 residues. The CDR3, as DNA: TGTGCCAGCAGCCCGGCGGGGGGCGGGTATGAGCAGTTCTTC. It translates to CASSPAGGGYEQFF.

The chain links TRBV13 to TRBJ2-4; TRBD2 is a possible D gene (6 bases). Trimming removed 10 bases at V and 6 bases at J, with 16 bases between. The CDR3 spans 13 residues. Per the germline V gene, CDR1 is PRHDT and CDR2 is FYEKMQ (reference sequence). As DNA, the CDR3 is TGTGCCACCACGTCCGGGGGTGGAAACATTCAGTACTTC. Protein product: CATTSGGGNIQYF.

This clone was seen a single time. The J gene is TRBJ2-1, the V gene TRBV4-1; D is uncertain. Germline assignment: CDR1 MGHRA and CDR2 YSYEKL. The V end lost 6 bases, the J end lost 5 bases, and 2 bases lay between the germline ends. The CDR3 is 10 amino acids. This CDR3 is CASSNNEQFF. In DNA form, the CDR3 reads TGCGCCAGCAGTAACAATGAGCAGTTCTTC.

V and J are TRBV28 and TRBJ2-1, with TRBD2 matching 8 bases. V was clipped by 6 bases and J by 6 bases; unmatched bases: 10. The germline CDR1 and CDR2 sequences are MDHEN and SYDVKM. CDR3 length equals 15 residues. CDR3 bases: TGTGCCAGCAGACTACGGGGGGGGGCCTTCAATGAGCAGTTCTTC. Translation gives CASRLRGGAFNEQFF.